Described below is a single T cell receptor beta chain sequence and its context. Its specific antigen is unknown. Within one base of it there is no much larger clone, and no base qualities were kept. The record originates from a study of T cell changes during pregnancy in multiple sclerosis (dated by TCRdb to about 2019). At the level of the whole study: The study examined how the T cell repertoire changed over the course of pregnancy in women with multiple sclerosis.

Library preparation employed the immunoSEQ multiplex PCR assay. Imported from immuneACCESS, the table was reduced by TCRdb to in-frame sequences with V and J called. These copies leave out some clones; in studies compared against another copy, an unresolved V gene accounts for under half, and the cause of the remainder is not known. The sample contains roughly 65,000 clones, around nine tenths of them found a single time. Together, the top ten hold less than 1.5% of the sample. The CDR3, from cysteine to phenylalanine, totals 13 residues. Of the read, only the CDR3 DNA is kept; its 39 bases are in frame from base 1. Per the germline V gene (reference sequence), GTSNPN is the CDR1 and SVGIG is the CDR2. Trimming takes 3 bases from V and 4 bases from J, and the germline ends sit 12 bases apart.

The receptor chain draws on TRBV30 and TRBJ1-1; matching of 6 bases hints at TRBD1 as the D gene. Sample: peripheral blood, taken in the third trimester of pregnancy. The sequence came from a female donor in good health, enrolled as a control in a pregnancy study. The CDR3 is CAWRRQELTEAFF. In nucleotides, the sequence is TGTGCCTGGAGAAGACAGGAGCTCACTGAAGCTTTCTTT.